The TCR beta chain described here comes from a study of T-cell memory formation after mild COVID-19. TCRdb reprocessed the 5' RACE reads via MiXCR and lists one record per CDR3 protein. Of about 38,000 distinct CDR3 sequences in the sample, 10% to 12% are singletons; the top ten hold 25% to 35%. Germline-derived CDR1 and CDR2 are SGHTA and FQGNSA. This CDR3 is 14 amino acids long. Trimming removed 5 bases at V and 0 bases at J, with 8 bases between. This clonotype was found many times. This TCR came from a man between 18 and 35 years old who had mild COVID-19 (a few samples of this study predate the infection). Cell type and time point are not known. Sequenced material: PBMCs or a T cell subset sorted from them (not recorded which). The chain links TRBV7-2 to TRBJ1-3; D ambiguous. CDR3 region: CASSDYHSGNTIYF. The CDR3 nucleotides are TGTGCCAGCAGCGACTACCACTCTGGAAACACCATATATTTT.